This T cell receptor (beta chain) is drawn from a study of human T cells and chemical hapten exposure. Study-wide background: Slight differences in pooled library volume were the main source of varying TCR yields across samples.

In TCRdb, the RACE reads were re-called with MiXCR into one record per CDR3 protein. Of some 170,000 distinct CDR3 sequences listed, roughly 26% are singletons. As for time point: patch test 3, about 24 weeks after DPC sensitization. Specified treatment: therapeutic diphenylcyclopropenone sensitization with weekly scalp DPC. The authors extracted total RNA from unfractionated whole blood. Study-level points and caveats: Relative to control repertoires, expanded TCRs gave rise to significantly more large CDR3 similarity clusters. Sensitizing to DPC left TCRs with a frequency above 1 in 1000 unaltered.

About this clonotype: The antigen is unknown.

The origin of this receptor is a woman between 18 and 29 years old with alopecia areata. Some clones in this sample may be carry-over from other donors' samples. Specimen: whole blood, collected in connection with sensitization to the hapten diphenylcyclopropenone (DPC).

CDR3 nucleotide sequence: TGTGCCAGCAGCTTCAGGGACAGTAACAATGAGCAGTTCTTC. This encodes CASSFRDSNNEQFF. The chain links TRBV7-9 to TRBJ2-1, with 7 bases matching TRBD1. The CDR3 covers 14 residues. Trimming removed 3 bases from V and 5 bases from J; junction bases left unmatched: 4. Germline CDR1 and CDR2: SEHNR and FQNEAQ (reference sequence).